This TCR beta chain originates from a study of T cells after yellow fever vaccination. This clonotype was observed a handful of times. The CDR3 contains 16 residues. Deletions cut 0 bases from V and 4 bases from J, with 13 bases between. TCRdb processed the 5' RACE reads anew with MiXCR; each CDR3 protein has one entry. The sample contains nearly 550,000 distinct CDR3 sequences, around 21% of which appear only once. This receptor was obtained from a man aged 25 to 40 who received the YFV17D yellow fever vaccine. The chain has TRBV12-3 or TRBV12-4 and TRBJ2-1, with D uncertain. Sequenced here: PBMCs, sampled 15 days after the yellow fever booster vaccination. CDR3 amino acids: CASSLALKPSYNEQFF. The CDR3 nucleotides are TGTGCCAGCAGTTTAGCCCTAAAACCAAGTTACAATGAGCAGTTCTTC.